Sequencing of this TCR beta chain was carried out in a study of blood T cell repertoires in COVID-19. The overall study: Sources were T cells, B-cell-depleted T cells, or PBMCs; the material itself was cDNA or gDNA.

Using immunoSEQ multiplex PCR, the repertoire was profiled, and TCRdb retains in-frame clones only, with some absent. This sample yields about 480,000 clones, of which roughly nine tenths are seen a single time; 6.5% to 9.5% belongs to the top ten. This CDR3 has 14 amino acids. V lost 4 bases to trimming and J lost 8 bases; unmatched junction nucleotides: 4. Germline V gives CDR1 SGHRS, CDR2 YFSETQ. Adults between roughly 18 and 95 years of age took part from 24 US areas. In this sample, this clone turned up a few times. The identical CDR3 is also encoded by other nucleotide sequences in the sample. The chain carries TRBV5-1 and TRBJ1-4; 11 bases fit TRBD1. The sequence was collected from a woman aged 55-75 years who had recovered from COVID-19. The material sequenced was PBMCs or T cells enriched from blood (not recorded which). The CDR3 sequence: CASSPGTGGEKLFF. CDR3 DNA sequence: TGCGCCAGCAGCCCGGGGACAGGGGGGGAAAAACTGTTTTTT.